These T cell receptor beta chains were read from a single sample in a study of blood T cell repertoires in COVID-19. Here immunoSEQ multiplex PCR was the method, and the copy in TCRdb shows in-frame clones only, minus some. The top ten clones hold roughly 0.84% of a sample with roughly 480,000 clones, 75% to 90% of them seen once. Material: peripheral blood. These receptor sequences come from a young man with COVID-19, enrolled during active disease. CDR3s include the opening cysteine and the closing phenylalanine or tryptophan. The D gene is left open where the match is weak. A clone size is listed for some rows: how often the clone was seen (once, few, many), or a class if it is expanded.

TGTGCCAGCAGCTGGGGGAGCGGGAGTCGGTATGAGCAGTTCTTC	CASSWGSGSRYEQFF	TRBV4-2	TRBJ2-1	NA	TRBD2
TGCGCCAGCAGCCGAAGGGCCGGGACAGAAAGCACAGATACGCAGTATTTT	CASSRRAGTESTDTQYF	TRBV4-1	TRBJ2-3	NA	TRBD1
TGTGCCAGCAGCCCACTAGCGGGGGCGACCACAGATACGCAGTATTTT	CASSPLAGATTDTQYF	TRBV7-6	TRBJ2-3	once	TRBD2
TGTGCCAGCAGCCCACGGACAGGCTTGGGTGGGGCCAACGTCCTGACTTTC	CASSPRTGLGGANVLTF	TRBV7-9	TRBJ2-6	NA	TRBD1
TGTGCCAGCAGCTCTGCAATCGGAAGCGGGGGTGCCTACGAGCAGTACTTC	CASSSAIGSGGAYEQYF	TRBV7-4	TRBJ2-7	NA	TRBD2
TGTGCCAGCAGTGCCGTTCAGGGACAGGGAAACACTGAAGCTTTCTTT	CASSAVQGQGNTEAFF	TRBV6-1	TRBJ1-1	NA	TRBD1
TGTGCCAGCAGCTCCACGGGACTAATAAACAATGAGCAGTTCTTC	CASSSTGLINNEQFF	TRBV7-9	TRBJ2-1	NA	TRBD2
TGTGCCAGCAGCCAAGCTACCCGGGCGGGGACCCCGATTGGGAATGAGCAGTTCTTC	CASSQATRAGTPIGNEQFF	TRBV3-1/TRBV3-2	TRBJ2-1	once	NA
TGTGCCACCACCTCAGGCCACAGCACAGATACGCAGTATTTT	CATTSGHSTDTQYF	TRBV24-1	TRBJ2-3	NA	NA
TGTGCCAGCAGCTTGGGACAGTTCACCGGGGAGCTGTTTTTT	CASSLGQFTGELFF	TRBV5-4	TRBJ2-2	NA	NA
TGTGCCAGCTCATCAGGGGCCGGGCAGCCCCAGCATTTT	CASSSGAGQPQHF	TRBV6-5	TRBJ1-5	NA	NA
TGTGCCAGCAGCCAGACCTACGGGACAGATACGCAGTATTTT	CASSQTYGTDTQYF	TRBV3-1/TRBV3-2	TRBJ2-3	NA	NA
TGTGCCAGCAGTGAATCAACAGGGGGCGGCTATGGCTACACCTTC	CASSESTGGGYGYTF	TRBV6-1	TRBJ1-2	NA	TRBD1
TGTGCCAGCAGCTGGTTTGGGAGCCAGCCCCAGCATTTT	CASSWFGSQPQHF	TRBV5-6	TRBJ1-5	NA	NA
TGTGCCAGCAGTCTCCGGGACAACTCTGGAAACACCATATATTTT	CASSLRDNSGNTIYF	TRBV6-5	TRBJ1-3	NA	NA
TGTGCCAGCAGCTTAGATCCCCGACAGGGCTATGGCTACACCTTC	CASSLDPRQGYGYTF	TRBV7-9	TRBJ1-2	NA	TRBD1
TGTGCCAGCAGCTTAACAGGGGAACACGAGCAGTACTTC	CASSLTGEHEQYF	TRBV7-9	TRBJ2-7	NA	TRBD1
TGCGCCAGCAGCTCCGGTGGAGGGAGCACAGATACGCAGTATTTT	CASSSGGGSTDTQYF	TRBV5-1	TRBJ2-3	NA	NA
TGCGCCAGCAGCTTGGGACTAGCGGGGAACACAGATACGCAGTATTTT	CASSLGLAGNTDTQYF	TRBV5-1	TRBJ2-3	NA	TRBD2
TGTGCCAGCAGAGACATCAGGGGCTTGAACACTGAAGCTTTCTTT	CASRDIRGLNTEAFF	TRBV6-5	TRBJ1-1	NA	NA
TGTGCCAGCAGTCTTCCAGGGTTCGGTGGCTACACCTTC	CASSLPGFGGYTF	TRBV25-1	TRBJ1-2	NA	NA
TGTGCCAGCTCACCGGACAGAGGCACAGATACGCAGTATTTT	CASSPDRGTDTQYF	TRBV18	TRBJ2-3	NA	NA
TGTGCCAGCAGTGTAGTTGGCGGCACTGAGCAGTTCTTC	CASSVVGGTEQFF	TRBV2	TRBJ2-1	NA	NA
TGTGCCAGCAGTTTCTACGGTGAAGCTTTCTTT	CASSFYGEAFF	TRBV6-2/TRBV6-3	TRBJ1-1	NA	NA
TGTGCCAGCAGCGGGGGGTACAATGAGCAGTTCTTC	CASSGGYNEQFF	TRBV5-8	TRBJ2-1	NA	NA
TGTGCCAGCAGCTATCAGCGGGGGCTAGCCAAAAACATTCAGTACTTC	CASSYQRGLAKNIQYF	TRBV5-4	TRBJ2-4	NA	TRBD2
TGCGCCAGCAGCCCCCAGGGGAATGAGCAGTTCTTC	CASSPQGNEQFF	TRBV10-2	TRBJ2-1	NA	NA
TGTGCTAGTGGCTTTGAGGGTGAGACCCAGTACTTC	CASGFEGETQYF	TRBV12-5	TRBJ2-5	NA	NA
TGCAGCGTTGGGGGTAAACAGGGTCCCACAGATACGCAGTATTTT	CSVGGKQGPTDTQYF	TRBV29-1	TRBJ2-3	NA	NA
TGTGCCAGCAGCTCGACAGGGGGCGAAGGAGAGACCCAGTACTTC	CASSSTGGEGETQYF	TRBV7-3	TRBJ2-5	NA	TRBD1
TGTGCCAGCAGTTATCCGGGATCCTACGAGCAGTACTTC	CASSYPGSYEQYF	TRBV6-5	TRBJ2-7	NA	NA
TGTGCCAGCAGCAACCGCCAGGCCCTGGTTGAAAAACTGTTTTTT	CASSNRQALVEKLFF	TRBV7-8	TRBJ1-4	NA	NA
TGTGCCAGCAGTCGAAGGACTAGCGGGGCCCCGAACACCGGGGAGCTGTTTTTT	CASSRRTSGAPNTGELFF	TRBV27	TRBJ2-2	NA	TRBD2
TGTGCCTGGAGTGAAGGGGGCGCAGATACGCAGTATTTT	CAWSEGGADTQYF	TRBV30	TRBJ2-3	once	TRBD1
TGTGCCAGCAGCCGCAGAAAAACGGGACAGGGGTTTAACCGGGCCTACGAGCAGTACTTC	CASSRRKTGQGFNRAYEQYF	TRBV13	TRBJ2-7	NA	TRBD1
TGTGCCAGCCCAACTCTCTATGGCTACACCTTC	CASPTLYGYTF	TRBV27	TRBJ1-2	NA	NA
TGTGCCAGCAGTTTCCTCAGACAGGGGGCGGGCACCGGGGAGCTGTTTTTT	CASSFLRQGAGTGELFF	TRBV27	TRBJ2-2	NA	TRBD1
TGTGCCAGCAGTCCTCGGGACACGGGGGGCGCAGATACGCAGTATTTT	CASSPRDTGGADTQYF	TRBV2	TRBJ2-3	once	NA
TGTGCCACCCCACCGGGACAGGGGGGGTATGGCTACACCTTC	CATPPGQGGYGYTF	TRBV28	TRBJ1-2	NA	TRBD1
TGTGCCAGCAGCCCCCTGACAGTCACCGGGGAGCTGTTTTTT	CASSPLTVTGELFF	TRBV11-2	TRBJ2-2	NA	NA
TGTGCCAGCAGCTTAGGGGACTCGCGGGAGCAGTACTTC	CASSLGDSREQYF	TRBV11-3	TRBJ2-7	once	NA
TGTGCCAGCAGCGTAGAGGGCCAGGGTGAGCAGTTCTTC	CASSVEGQGEQFF	TRBV9	TRBJ2-1	NA	NA
TGTGCCAGCAGCGTAGGTGCGGGGGGCACAGATACGCAGTATTTT	CASSVGAGGTDTQYF	TRBV9	TRBJ2-3	NA	TRBD2
TGTGCCAGCAGCCAAGTAGTACGGGGTCCCTACGAGCAGTACTTC	CASSQVVRGPYEQYF	TRBV3-1/TRBV3-2	TRBJ2-7	NA	NA
TGTGCCAGCAGCGCGGGACGGGAGAACACTGAAGCTTTCTTT	CASSAGRENTEAFF	TRBV6-5	TRBJ1-1	NA	NA
TGTGCCAGCAGCTCTCTCTCGGGGGTCAAAAACATTCAGTACTTC	CASSSLSGVKNIQYF	TRBV5-8	TRBJ2-4	NA	NA
TGTGCCAGTTTGGCGCGGCCCCTTCGGGAGCAGTACTTC	CASLARPLREQYF	TRBV12-1	TRBJ2-7	NA	NA
TGTGCCAGCAGCTGGACCCGGGACAGGGATTCTTCACCCCTCCACTTT	CASSWTRDRDSSPLHF	TRBV11-2	TRBJ1-6	NA	TRBD1
TGTGCCAGTAGTAGACGGGACGGGGGGACCCAGTACTTC	CASSRRDGGTQYF	TRBV19	TRBJ2-5	NA	NA
TGCGCCAGCAGCTTGGGAGCGGGGGAGGTCGGGTCACCCCTCCACTTT	CASSLGAGEVGSPLHF	TRBV5-1	TRBJ1-6	NA	NA